This TCR beta chain was captured by sequencing in a study of identical twins. Details on this clonotype: The antigen is unknown.

V lost 0 bases to trimming and J lost 2 bases; unmatched junction nucleotides: 10. Germline CDR1 reads DFQATT; CDR2 reads SNEGSKA (reference sequence). This CDR3 has 16 amino acids. TCRdb ran MiXCR on the 5' RACE reads and lists one entry per CDR3 protein. This table holds 520,000 or so distinct CDR3 sequences, around 20% found once. Whole-study results and caveats: Invariant cells of the MAIT and iNKT types might have partly distorted the zero-insertion analyses.

This same sample was also taken into another study, of T cells expressing NK-cell markers.

The sequenced sample consisted of CD4+ T cells sorted from blood. The chain links TRBV20-1 to TRBJ2-7; TRBD2 agrees at 7 bases. The sequence was collected from a woman younger than 35 in good health. CDR3 in amino acids: CSARDGERGVTYEQYF. The CDR3 nucleotides are TGCAGTGCTAGAGATGGGGAGCGGGGAGTTACCTACGAGCAGTACTTC.